These 23 T cell receptor beta chains originate from one sample sequenced in a study of T cell responses to AZD1222 COVID-19 vaccine. Repertoires were generated with immunoSEQ multiplex PCR, while TCRdb's copy carries only in-frame clones and drops some. Here the sample spans around 130,000 clones, over 90% being singletons. The material sequenced was peripheral blood, taken on day 0 of AZD1222 vaccination. The receptors originated from an adult in good health.

The V call is TRBV19, the J call TRBJ1-4, with D hard to call. V lost 3 bases to trimming and J lost 0 bases, with 8 bases between them. CDR3 length equals 15 residues. Per the germline V gene, CDR1 is LNHDA and CDR2 is SQIVND (reference sequence). CDR3 sequence reads: CASSMRRATNEKLFF. CDR3 DNA sequence: TGTGCCAGTAGTATGCGCAGAGCAACTAATGAAAAACTGTTTTTT.

The CDR3 bases are TGCGCCAGCAGCCAAGACCACGGGGGACCTGGGGCCAACGTCCTGACTTTC. Translation: CASSQDHGGPGANVLTF. The rearrangement uses TRBV4-1 and TRBJ2-6; TRBD2 is a possible D gene (6 bases). This CDR3 is 17 amino acids long. The germline CDR1 and CDR2 sequences are MGHRA and YSYEKL. Trimming shortened V by 0 bases and J by 2 bases, and 11 bases separated the two germline ends.

The chain's CDR3 is CASRGTNYGYTF. In DNA, the CDR3 is TGTGCCAGCCGGGGCACTAACTATGGCTACACCTTC. J is TRBJ1-2 and V is TRBV28; maybe TRBD1 (5 bases). The CDR3 is 12 residues long. Trimming cost V 8 bases and J 0 bases, with 7 bases left between them. The germline gives CDR1 MDHEN, CDR2 SYDVKM.

This sequence joins TRBV4-1 and TRBJ2-3, with 7 bases matching TRBD2. CDR1 is MGHRA and CDR2 is YSYEKL in the germline V gene. The CDR3 length is 15 residues. V shed 1 base, J shed 5 bases, and the junction held 6 bases outside the gene matches. This CDR3 reads CASSQVLVAGDTQYF. CDR3 coding DNA: TGCGCCAGCAGCCAAGTGTTGGTAGCGGGAGATACGCAGTATTTT.

This clone has a single count. The J gene is TRBJ2-7, the V gene TRBV11-1; D call uncertain. V lost 8 bases to trimming and J lost 0 bases, with 11 bases between them. The CDR3 runs to 13 residues. In germline, CDR1 is SGHAT, CDR2 FQDESV (reference sequence). This CDR3 is CASGSVSSYEQYF. The CDR3 DNA reads as TGTGCCAGCGGGTCCGTGAGCTCCTACGAGCAGTACTTC.

This sequence joins TRBV18 and TRBJ2-2, with D hard to call. The CDR3 length is 12 residues. With 4 bases removed from V and 6 bases from J, the gap between germline ends came to 6 bases. Per germline, CDR1 KGHSH and CDR2 LQKENI. The CDR3 protein is CASSLNSGELFF. In DNA, the CDR3 is TGTGCCAGCTCACTCAACTCCGGGGAGCTGTTTTTT.

The chain carries TRBV18 and TRBJ1-1, with D hard to call. This CDR3 is 12 amino acids long. Germline assignment: CDR1 KGHSH and CDR2 LQKENI. V gave up 1 base and J gave up 4 bases, with 4 bases separating them. The CDR3 coding sequence is TGTGCCAGCTCACCACAAGGCACTGAAGCTTTCTTT. Its protein is CASSPQGTEAFF.

The V and J genes are TRBV6-1 and TRBJ2-1; possibly TRBD1 or TRBD2 for D (5 bases each). This CDR3 has 17 amino acids. Trimming took 2 bases from V and 9 from J, leaving 23 bases between them. Germline CDR1 MNHNS, CDR2 SASEGT. The CDR3 spells CASSEYGMGPYNFEQFF. CDR3 in DNA: TGTGCCAGCAGTGAATACGGGATGGGGCCCTACAATTTTGAGCAGTTCTTC.

The genes are TRBV6-5 and TRBJ1-1, with D unresolved. Between the trimmed V and J ends, which lost 2 bases and 0 bases, there was a span of 10 bases. Germline V lookup: CDR1 MNHEY, CDR2 SVGAGI. The CDR3 covers 15 residues. CDR3 residues: CASSYKWAMNTEAFF. Written as DNA, the CDR3 is TGTGCCAGCAGTTACAAGTGGGCTATGAACACTGAAGCTTTCTTT.

The chain joins TRBV28 to TRBJ1-2, with 7 bases that match TRBD1. The CDR3 consists of 16 residues. The J segment lost 0 bases and the V segment lost 5 bases, leaving 9 bases of the junction unmatched. The V gene's germline CDR1 is MDHEN and CDR2 SYDVKM. The chain's CDR3 is CASSPLDRPANYGYTF. CDR3 coding DNA: TGTGCCAGCAGTCCCCTGGACAGGCCGGCTAACTATGGCTACACCTTC.

The chain is built from TRBV28 and TRBJ2-7, with D hard to call. With 1 base removed from V and 0 bases from J, the gap between germline ends came to 4 bases. Per the germline V gene, CDR1 is MDHEN and CDR2 is SYDVKM. There are 13 residues in the CDR3. The CDR3 DNA reads as TGTGCCAGCAGTTTATCTATCTCCTACGAGCAGTACTTC. Translation: CASSLSISYEQYF.

This rearrangement joins TRBV2 to TRBJ1-1; D might be TRBD1 (5 bases). The V and J ends lost 3 bases and 0 bases respectively, with 8 bases between them. CDR1 is SNHLY, CDR2 FYNNEI, per germline. This CDR3 comprises 14 residues. In DNA, the CDR3 is TGTGCCAGCAGTGATTGGGGCCTGAACACTGAAGCTTTCTTT. Translated: CASSDWGLNTEAFF.

This clone has a single count. The chain couples TRBV19 to TRBJ1-2; a possible D gene is TRBD1 (5 bases). The CDR3 is made up of 12 amino acids. From germline, CDR1 is LNHDA and CDR2 SQIVND (reference sequence). Between the trimmed V and J ends, which lost 8 bases and 4 bases, there was a span of 11 bases. CDR3 residues: CASVQGLYGYTF. The CDR3 bases are TGTGCCAGTGTTCAGGGCCTCTATGGCTACACCTTC.

The rearrangement links TRBV7-2 to TRBJ2-7; maybe TRBD2 (5 bases). This CDR3 has 14 amino acids. Germline assignment: CDR1 SGHTA and CDR2 FQGNSA. Trimming pared 2 bases from V and 3 bases from J, leaving 11 bases between. The CDR3 is CASSLRGSVYEQYF. DNA of the CDR3: TGTGCCAGCAGCTTACGGGGTAGCGTCTACGAGCAGTACTTC.

V and J are TRBV5-1 and TRBJ2-3; D gene ambiguous. There are 13 residues in the CDR3. Per the germline V gene, CDR1 is SGHRS and CDR2 is YFSETQ. V was clipped by 4 bases and J by 1 base, with 7 bases between them. The CDR3 DNA is TGCGCCAGCAGCCCCCAAGGCACAGATACGCAGTATTTT. Translating gives CASSPQGTDTQYF.

This chain uses TRBV5-1 with TRBJ1-1, with 8 bases lining up with TRBD1. This CDR3 has 13 amino acids. With V trimmed by 1 base and J by 4 bases, 0 bases remained unmatched. The germline gives CDR1 SGHRS, CDR2 YFSETQ. As DNA, the CDR3 is TGCGCCAGCAGCTTGACAGGGGGCACTGAAGCTTTCTTT. Translated, it gives CASSLTGGTEAFF.

J is TRBJ1-1 and V is TRBV29-1; no clear D gene. The CDR3 loop spans 13 amino acids. V was trimmed by 0 bases and J by 1 base, leaving 6 bases between them. CDR1 and CDR2 (germline): SQVTM, ANQGSEA. The CDR3 loop is CSVEEFANTEAFF. The CDR3, as DNA: TGCAGCGTTGAAGAATTCGCGAACACTGAAGCTTTCTTT.

This sequence joins TRBV7-2 and TRBJ1-4, with TRBD1 identical over 10 bases. There are 16 residues in the CDR3. Germline assignment: CDR1 SGHTA and CDR2 FQGNSA. J was trimmed by 6 bases and V by 5 bases; bases with no gene match: 9. CDR3 protein: CASSQSAGTGDEKLFF. Written as DNA, the CDR3 is TGTGCCAGCAGCCAGAGCGCCGGGACAGGGGATGAAAAACTGTTTTTT.

V usage is TRBV6-1 and J usage is TRBJ1-2; D may be TRBD1 (5 bases). Germline lookup yields CDR1 MNHNS and CDR2 SASEGT. The CDR3 contains 14 residues. The V gene lost 3 bases and the J gene lost 4 bases, with 12 bases spanning the gap. The CDR3 DNA sequence: TGTGCCAGCAGTGAGGGACGGAGGTCCTATGGCTACACCTTC. Translating gives CASSEGRRSYGYTF.

V usage is TRBV9 and J usage is TRBJ2-3; 9 bases are a match to TRBD2. CDR1 is SGDLS and CDR2 is YYNGEE in the germline V gene. The CDR3 runs 15 residues. After removal of 2 bases from V and 2 bases from J, the junction contained 3 bases not matched to a gene. The CDR3 region is CASSVSGSLTDTQYF. The CDR3 DNA reads TGTGCCAGCAGCGTTAGCGGGAGCCTCACAGATACGCAGTATTTT.

This clone was seen a single time. The chain joins TRBV5-1 to TRBJ1-1; 10 positions agree with TRBD1. The germline V gene has CDR1 SGHRS and CDR2 YFSETQ. This CDR3 is built from 18 residues. Trimming at V came to 4 bases and at J to 1 base, leaving 13 bases not matched to a gene. The CDR3 loop reads CASSQARGQGIGNTEAFF. As DNA, the CDR3 is TGCGCCAGCAGCCAGGCTAGGGGACAGGGGATAGGGAACACTGAAGCTTTCTTT.

The chain employs TRBV5-1 and TRBJ1-1, with a weak D call TRBD1 (5 bases). V lost 4 bases, J lost 0 bases, and 13 bases lay in between. CDR3 length: 15 residues. The germline gives CDR1 SGHRS, CDR2 YFSETQ. The CDR3 spells CASSPGTSMNTEAFF. DNA for the CDR3: TGCGCCAGCAGCCCAGGGACTTCGATGAACACTGAAGCTTTCTTT.

The chain recombines TRBV7-9 with TRBJ2-1; D remains ambiguous. The CDR3 is 14 amino acids. Looked up from germline, CDR1 is SEHNR and CDR2 is FQNEAQ (reference sequence). The V and J ends lost 2 bases and 6 bases respectively, with 11 bases between them. This CDR3 reads CASSLTMAANEQFF. CDR3 DNA sequence: TGTGCCAGCAGCTTAACAATGGCGGCCAATGAGCAGTTCTTC.